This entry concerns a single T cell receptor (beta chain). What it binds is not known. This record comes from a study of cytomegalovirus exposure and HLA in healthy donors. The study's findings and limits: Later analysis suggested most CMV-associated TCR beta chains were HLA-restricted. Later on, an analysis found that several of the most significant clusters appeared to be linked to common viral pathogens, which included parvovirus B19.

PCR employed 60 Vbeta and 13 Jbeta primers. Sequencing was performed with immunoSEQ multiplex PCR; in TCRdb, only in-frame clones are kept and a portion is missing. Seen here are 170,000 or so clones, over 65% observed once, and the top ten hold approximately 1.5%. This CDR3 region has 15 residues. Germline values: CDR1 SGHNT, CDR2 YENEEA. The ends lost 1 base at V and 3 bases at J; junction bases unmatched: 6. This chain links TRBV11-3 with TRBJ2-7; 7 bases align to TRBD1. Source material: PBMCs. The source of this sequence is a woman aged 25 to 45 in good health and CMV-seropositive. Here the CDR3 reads CASSLGAGQDYEQYF. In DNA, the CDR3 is TGTGCCAGCAGCTTAGGCGCCGGACAGGACTACGAGCAGTACTTC.